These 16 T cell receptor beta chains were all obtained from the same sample, sequenced in a study of CD8 T cells in ankylosing spondylitis. TCRdb fed the 5' RACE reads into MiXCR, producing one record per CDR3 protein. This sample has about 210,000 distinct CDR3 sequences, with more than 5.5% found just once. Study-level points and caveats: Seemingly distinctive of ankylosing spondylitis blood was a TCR beta motif formed by eight highly homologous variants.

These TCRs' antigens remain unknown. Sequenced: blood, either unsorted or a sorted T cell fraction (not recorded which). Every receptor here comes from a male donor with ankylosing spondylitis.

This clonotype was detected many times. The J gene is TRBJ1-6, the V gene TRBV28; D call uncertain. Trimming stripped 3 bases from V and 8 bases from J, with 11 bases between. Germline CDR1 is MDHEN and CDR2 is SYDVKM. The CDR3 loop spans 14 amino acids. The CDR3 sequence is CASSLAIRYSPLHF. The CDR3 region has the DNA TGTGCCAGCAGTTTGGCGATTCGTTATTCACCCCTCCACTTT.

The chain joins TRBV5-1 to TRBJ1-1; D possibly corresponds to TRBD1 (6 bases). There are 15 residues in the CDR3. The germline CDR1 and CDR2 sequences are SGHRS and YFSETQ. The V end was cut by 0 bases, the J end by 0 bases, with 9 bases between. The CDR3 is CASSLGGGMNTEAFF. The CDR3 coding sequence is TGCGCCAGCAGCTTGGGAGGGGGAATGAACACTGAAGCTTTCTTT.

In its sample, this clonotype was seen a few times. The J gene is TRBJ2-1, the V gene TRBV7-9; 11 bases match TRBD1. CDR3 length: 15 amino acids. CDR1 is SEHNR and CDR2 is FQNEAQ in the germline V gene (reference sequence). V dropped 5 bases and J dropped 4; count of bases not matched to a gene: 4. The CDR3 coding sequence is TGTGCCAGCAGCGCCGGGACAGGGGGTTACAATGAGCAGTTCTTC. Translating it yields CASSAGTGGYNEQFF.

The V call is TRBV11-2, the J call TRBJ2-1; 8 nucleotides align to TRBD1. The ends lost 5 bases at V and 3 bases at J; junction bases unmatched: 3. This CDR3 region has 14 residues. Germline V gives CDR1 SGHAT, CDR2 FQNNGV. The CDR3 sequence: CASSGTGDYNEQFF. The DNA of the CDR3 is TGTGCCAGCAGCGGGACAGGCGACTACAATGAGCAGTTCTTC.

This clonotype showed up just a few times. The V call is TRBV5-6, the J call TRBJ2-3; D unclear. Germline V gene data show CDR1 as SGHDT and CDR2 as YYEEEE. V was trimmed by 3 bases and J by 2 bases, leaving 10 bases between them. The CDR3 consists of 14 residues. The CDR3 is CASSWSTPTDTQYF. The CDR3 nucleotides are TGTGCCAGCAGCTGGTCTACCCCCACAGATACGCAGTATTTT.

V usage is TRBV11-2 and J usage is TRBJ2-5; D perhaps matches TRBD1 (5 bases). The ends were cut back, 4 bases at V and 5 bases at J, with 20 bases in the middle. The CDR3 has 16 amino acids. Germline CDR1 and CDR2: SGHAT and FQNNGV. CDR3 coding DNA: TGTGCCAGCAGCTCACCCTGGGGCCGATTCTTGGAGACCCAGTACTTC. It specifies CASSSPWGRFLETQYF. Full variable domain (rest looked up from reference TRBV11-2 and TRBJ2-5): EAGVAQSPRYKIIEKRQSVAFWCNPISGHATLYWYQQILGQGPKLLIQFQNNGVVDDSQLPKDRFSAERLKGVDSTLKIQPAKLEDSAVYLCASSSPWGRFLETQYFGPGTRLLVL.

The V call is TRBV9, the J call TRBJ1-3, with D uncertain. V was pared by 4 bases and J by 3 bases, with 11 bases between. CDR1 is SGDLS and CDR2 is YYNGEE in the germline V gene. There are 14 residues in the CDR3. The CDR3 sequence: CASSLVLGGNTIYF. CDR3 nucleotides: TGTGCCAGCAGCCTGGTCCTTGGTGGAAACACCATATATTTT.

This clonotype showed up many times. V usage is TRBV6-1 and J usage is TRBJ1-6; D is uncertain. The CDR3 contains 15 residues. The germline gives CDR1 MNHNS, CDR2 SASEGT. Trimming cost V 6 bases and J 5 bases, with 14 bases left between them. CDR3: CASREHRVNNSPLHF. As DNA, the CDR3 is TGTGCCAGCAGGGAACACAGAGTCAATAATTCACCCCTCCACTTT.

At least ten counts were recorded for this clonotype. This chain connects TRBV6-2 or TRBV6-3 to TRBJ2-7; a weak D match, TRBD2 (6 bases). V lost 2 bases to trimming and J lost 4 bases, with 12 bases between them. The CDR3 has 14 residues. Germline values: CDR1 MNHEY, CDR2 SVGEGT. In nucleotides, the CDR3 is TGTGCCAGCAGTTACGGCGGGACGAGGTACGAGCAGTACTTC. Residues: CASSYGGTRYEQYF.

This clonotype was seen more than once but under ten times. The CDR3: CSARAGLAGETQYF. DNA for the CDR3: TGCAGTGCTAGGGCGGGACTAGCTGGGGAGACCCAGTACTTC. The genes are TRBV20-1 and TRBJ2-5; 9 bases are a match to TRBD2. V lost 3 bases to trimming and J lost 5 bases; unmatched junction nucleotides: 7. CDR3 length equals 14 residues. CDR1 DFQATT and CDR2 SNEGSKA come from the germline V gene (reference sequence).

This clonotype was recorded at least ten times. The chain has TRBV4-3 and TRBJ2-1; D ambiguous. Trimming pared 4 bases from V and 7 bases from J, leaving 17 bases between. Germline V gene lookup returns CDR1 LGHNA and CDR2 YSLEER. The CDR3 consists of 15 residues. For the CDR3, the DNA is TGCGCCAGCAGCCCCGGCCTCAGACCCGGTAATGAGCAGTTCTTC. Translation gives CASSPGLRPGNEQFF.

This clonotype was detected a few times. CDR3 nucleotide sequence: TGTGCCAGCAGCTTAGGACGGACGAACACTGAAGCTTTCTTT. Encoded protein: CASSLGRTNTEAFF. V and J are TRBV7-2 and TRBJ1-1; D is undetermined. From germline, CDR1 is SGHTA and CDR2 FQGNSA. The CDR3 is 14 residues long. The V end lost 1 base, the J end lost 1 base, and 7 bases lay between the germline ends.

The rearrangement uses TRBV29-1 and TRBJ2-7; 10 positions match TRBD1. V lost 3 bases, J lost 1 base, and 9 bases stayed unmatched. CDR1 is SQVTM and CDR2 is ANQGSEA in the germline V gene. The CDR3 length is 16 residues. CDR3 coding DNA: TGCAGCGTTGAGGGCGTATGGGACAGGGGTTCCTACGAGCAGTACTTC. It yields the protein CSVEGVWDRGSYEQYF.

As for this clonotype: A clone one base away is much larger, so this may be a read error. The chain joins TRBV29-1 to TRBJ2-7; D might be TRBD1 (5 bases). V shed 5 bases and J shed 4 bases, with 18 bases lying between them. Germline-derived CDR1 and CDR2 are SQVTM and ANQGSEA. This CDR3 contains 14 residues. The CDR3 sequence is CSVRLAGQRYEQYF. The DNA of the CDR3 is TGCAGCGTTAGATTGGCAGGGCAAAGGTACGAGCAGTACTTC.

This clonotype was observed at least ten times. V is TRBV5-1 and J is TRBJ2-5; TRBD2 is a possible D gene (5 bases). This CDR3 is built from 17 residues. Germline V gives CDR1 SGHRS, CDR2 YFSETQ. The V and J ends lost 3 bases and 0 bases respectively, with 18 bases between them. DNA of the CDR3: TGCGCCAGCAGCTCGGGGAGCGGACCTTCGTACCAAGAGACCCAGTACTTC. The encoded protein is CASSSGSGPSYQETQYF.

This clonotype occurred many times. This rearrangement joins TRBV5-1 to TRBJ2-5; no clear D gene. The germline V gene has CDR1 SGHRS and CDR2 YFSETQ. Deletions cut 2 bases from V and 0 bases from J, with 5 bases between. This CDR3 has 13 amino acids. The CDR3 is CASSLTYQETQYF. CDR3 DNA: TGCGCCAGCAGCTTAACCTACCAAGAGACCCAGTACTTC.